The source of this T cell receptor beta chain is a study of control samples from healthy donors and cancer patients. Profiled with immunoSEQ multiplex PCR; TCRdb holds only in-frame clones, not every one. The sample contains approximately 160,000 clones, under 95% of which appear only once. CDR3 length equals 12 residues. Trimming shortened V by 0 bases and J by 2 bases, and 3 bases separated the two germline ends. Germline V CDR1 and CDR2: SGHKS, YYEKEE (reference sequence). The V call is TRBV5-5, the J call TRBJ2-7; D is undetermined. The sequence was obtained from a woman between 18 and 30 years old in good health. Sequences were obtained from blood. CDR3 in amino acids: CASSLGAYEQYF. The CDR3 region has the DNA TGTGCCAGCAGCTTGGGGGCCTACGAGCAGTACTTC.